The count of the clone carrying this T cell receptor (beta chain) is one. With 4 bases removed from V and 3 bases from J, the gap between germline ends came to 6 bases. The length of the CDR3 is 12 residues. The germline V gene encodes CDR1 KGHDR and CDR2 SFDVKD. These data come from a study of blood T cell repertoires in COVID-19. At the level of the study: Samples representing acute and convalescent COVID-19 were sourced from the United States, Italy and Spain. The cDNA or gDNA used as material had been derived from T cells, B-cell-depleted T cells, or PBMCs.

As originally analysed: Using reference gene primer amplification, nucleated cell counts were estimated. The data were produced by immunoSEQ multiplex PCR, yet TCRdb's version contains in-frame clones alone and is incomplete. D and trimming were read from the DNA, whereas the V and J calls and clone size are those reported in that table. The sample records under 300,000 clones, 70% to 90% being singletons. This TCR was sampled from a woman aged 40-49 years who had recovered from COVID-19. Input material: peripheral blood. The J gene is TRBJ2-7, the V gene TRBV24-1; the D is unclear. CDR3 protein: CATSDQDYEQYF. The CDR3 DNA follows: TGTGCCACCAGTGACCAGGACTACGAGCAGTACTTC.